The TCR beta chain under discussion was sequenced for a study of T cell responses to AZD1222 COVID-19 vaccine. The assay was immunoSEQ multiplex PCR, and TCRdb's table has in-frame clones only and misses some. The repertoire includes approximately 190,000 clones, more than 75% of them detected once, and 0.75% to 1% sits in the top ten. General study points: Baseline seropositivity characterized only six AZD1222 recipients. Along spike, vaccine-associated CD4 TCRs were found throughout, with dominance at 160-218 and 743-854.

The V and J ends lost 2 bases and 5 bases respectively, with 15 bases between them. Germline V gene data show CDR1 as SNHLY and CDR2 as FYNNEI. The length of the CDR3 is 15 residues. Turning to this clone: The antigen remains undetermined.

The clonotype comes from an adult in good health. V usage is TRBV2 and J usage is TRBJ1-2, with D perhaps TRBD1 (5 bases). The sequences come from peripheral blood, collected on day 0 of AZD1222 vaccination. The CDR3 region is CASSESPSGGYGYTF. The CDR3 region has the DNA TGTGCCAGCAGTGAATCGCCAAGTGGGGGGTATGGCTACACCTTC.